Each of the 20 T cell receptor beta chains below was sequenced from the same sample in a study of blood T cell repertoires in COVID-19 (dated by TCRdb to about 2020). Libraries were built with the immunoSEQ multiplex PCR assay. TCRdb retrieved this table from immuneACCESS and kept in-frame rearrangements only. Not all clones are present; in checked studies, unresolved V genes account for under half, and no reason is known for the remainder. The table for this sample lists roughly 100,000 clones; more than 75% of them were counted only once. 9.8% of the sample belongs to the ten largest clones. Source material: peripheral blood. Receptors were obtained from a man in his 60s with active or convalescent COVID-19.

The chain couples TRBV4-3 to TRBJ2-7, with 9 bases matching TRBD1. The CDR3 runs 14 residues. V was pared by 4 bases and J by 5 bases, with 6 bases of the junction left unmatched. Germline values: CDR1 LGHNA, CDR2 YSLEER. Here the CDR3 DNA reads TGCGCCAGCAGCCCTTGGGACAGGGCACACGAGCAGTACGTC. Translated, it gives CASSPWDRAHEQYV.

This clone is termed medium-sized. V gene TRBV18 combines with J gene TRBJ2-3; 10 nucleotides line up with TRBD2. The CDR3 extends over 16 amino acids. The germline gives CDR1 KGHSH, CDR2 LQKENI. The V and J ends lost 10 bases and 12 bases, in that order; junction bases with no gene match: 22. The CDR3 bases are TGTGCCACCTCTTTGGAGGCATTTAGAGGACTAGCGGTACAGTATTTT. Translating it yields CATSLEAFRGLAVQYF.

This chain links TRBV6-5 with TRBJ2-1; 8 bases fit TRBD2. This CDR3 has 14 amino acids. V was clipped by 5 bases and J by 4 bases; unmatched bases: 4. Germline loops: CDR1 MNHEY, CDR2 SVGAGI. The CDR3 DNA reads TGTGCCAGCAGTCTAGCGGGCCAGTACAATGAGCAGTTCTTC. Its translation: CASSLAGQYNEQFF.

The chain carries TRBV11-3 and TRBJ2-1; TRBD1 matches 7 bases. The length of the CDR3 is 15 residues. After removal of 1 base from V and 7 bases from J, the junction contained 7 bases not matched to a gene. Per the germline V gene, CDR1 is SGHNT and CDR2 is YENEEA. The CDR3 DNA sequence: TGTGCCAGCAGCTTAGGACAGGGAAGGGGGAATGAGCAGTTCTTC. It translates to CASSLGQGRGNEQFF.

The V gene is TRBV3-1 (or the pseudogene TRBV3-2), the J gene TRBJ1-5; D is undetermined. V was clipped by 1 base and J by 3 bases, with 16 bases between them. This CDR3 has 17 residues. Germline-derived CDR1 and CDR2 are LGHDT and YNNKEL (reference sequence). In DNA form, the CDR3 reads TGTGCCAGCAGCCAAGGGATGTTGGGCCGGTCCAATCAGCCCCAGCATTTT. It is translated as CASSQGMLGRSNQPQHF.

V is TRBV10-3 and J is TRBJ2-3, with D tentatively TRBD2 (6 bases). V lost 11 bases, J lost 6 bases, and 15 bases lay in between. The CDR3 is 12 amino acids. Looked up from germline, CDR1 is ENHRY and CDR2 is SYGVKD. CDR3 residues: CAAGLRADTQYF. The CDR3 bases are TGTGCCGCGGGGCTTAGAGCCGATACGCAGTATTTT.

The V call is TRBV12-2, the J call TRBJ2-4; TRBD2, the D gene given by the table, was not confirmed from the DNA. TRBV12-2 is tagged as a pseudogene. The CDR3 contains 17 residues. The CDR3 spells CASRLGGVAGAKNIQYF. The CDR3 coding sequence is TGTGCAAGTCGCTTGGGAGGGGTAGCGGGAGCCAAAAACATTCAGTACTTC.

This clone appeared once. The chain joins TRBV28 to TRBJ1-6; 9 bases align to TRBD1. CDR3 size: 13 residues. Germline loops: CDR1 MDHEN, CDR2 SYDVKM. V lost 7 bases to trimming and J lost 9 bases; unmatched junction nucleotides: 4. CDR3 region: CASTTGGGSPLHF. The CDR3 coding sequence is TGTGCCAGCACGACAGGGGGTGGTTCACCCCTCCACTTT.

The chain employs TRBV2 and TRBJ1-6; 9 nucleotides match TRBD1. J was trimmed by 9 bases and V by 6 bases; bases with no gene match: 9. Per the germline V gene, CDR1 is SNHLY and CDR2 is FYNNEI. This CDR3 is 15 amino acids long. The CDR3 DNA reads TGTGCCAGCAGCCCCTCCGGGACAGGGCCTTCACCCCTCCACTTT. It yields the protein CASSPSGTGPSPLHF.

The chain employs TRBV10-2 and TRBJ2-5, with TRBD2 matching 11 bases. This CDR3 is built from 14 residues. J gave up 5 bases and V 9 bases, and 8 bases lay outside the gene matches. Germline V gives CDR1 WSHSY, CDR2 SAAADI. Here the CDR3 reads CASRTSGPGETQYF. The CDR3 nucleotides read TGCGCCAGTAGGACTAGCGGGCCTGGGGAGACCCAGTACTTC.

This clone was seen a few times. The J gene is TRBJ1-6, the V gene TRBV28; tentatively, D is TRBD1 (6 bases). The germline V and J ends were trimmed by 8 bases and 0 bases, with 11 bases remaining between them. The length of the CDR3 is 15 residues. Germline loops: CDR1 MDHEN, CDR2 SYDVKM. CDR3 DNA sequence: TGTGCCAGCCTCAGGGGAAGCTCCTATAATTCACCCCTCCACTTT. Protein sequence: CASLRGSSYNSPLHF.

This clone was recorded once. This chain links TRBV19 with TRBJ2-5; 9 bases are a match to TRBD1. The length of the CDR3 is 14 residues. V was pared by 5 bases and J by 5 bases, with 6 bases of the junction left unmatched. The germline CDR1 and CDR2 sequences are LNHDA and SQIVND (reference sequence). This CDR3 is CASSLTGGRETQYF. In DNA form, the CDR3 reads TGTGCCAGTAGTCTTACAGGGGGCCGGGAGACCCAGTACTTC.

CDR3 DNA sequence: TGTGCCTGGACCAAGGAGATGAACACTGAAGCTTTCTTT. Translated: CAWTKEMNTEAFF. J is TRBJ1-1 and V is TRBV30; D gene unclear. Germline-derived CDR1 and CDR2 are GTSNPN and SVGIG (reference sequence). This CDR3 is 13 amino acids long. The V gene lost 4 bases and the J gene lost 0 bases, with 9 bases spanning the gap. The whole variable domain, filled in from reference TRBV30 and TRBJ1-1, reads SQTIHQWPATLVQPVGSPLSLECTVEGTSNPNLYWYRQAAGRGLQLLFYSVGIGQISSEVPQNLSASRPQDRQFILSSKKLLLSDSGFYLCAWTKEMNTEAFFGQGTRLTVV.

J is TRBJ2-1 and V is TRBV3-1 (or the pseudogene TRBV3-2); unclear D gene. The V gene lost 1 base and the J gene lost 5 bases, with 12 bases spanning the gap. Germline V lookup: CDR1 LGHDT, CDR2 YNNKEL (reference sequence). This CDR3 contains 15 residues. CDR3 in amino acids: CASSQAGGRNNEQFF. CDR3 nucleotide sequence: TGTGCCAGCAGCCAAGCGGGTGGTAGAAACAATGAGCAGTTCTTC.

This clone was picked up one time. The rearrangement joins TRBV9 to TRBJ2-1; possibly TRBD2 for D (6 bases). The V and J ends lost 0 bases and 13 bases respectively, with 20 bases between them. Per germline, CDR1 SGDLS and CDR2 YYNGEE. This CDR3 has 15 residues. This CDR3 is CASSVAGYEGGVQFF. The CDR3 region has the DNA TGTGCCAGCAGCGTAGCAGGTTATGAGGGCGGGGTTCAGTTCTTC.

CDR3 amino acids: CASSRQGIGQPQHF. DNA for the CDR3: TGTGCCAGCAGTCGACAGGGGATAGGGCAGCCCCAGCATTTT. The chain carries TRBV6-2 or TRBV6-3 and TRBJ1-5, with TRBD1 matching 8 bases. J was trimmed by 7 bases and V by 5 bases; bases with no gene match: 7. The CDR3 extends over 14 amino acids. CDR1 and CDR2 from the germline V gene are MNHEY and SVGEGT.

V is TRBV2 and J is TRBJ2-5, with a tentative D call TRBD2 (5 bases). Germline CDR1 and CDR2: SNHLY and FYNNEI. Trimming cost V 6 bases and J 5 bases, with 19 bases left between them. This CDR3 contains 15 residues. The DNA of the CDR3 is TGTGCCAGCAGGGTTTCGGACTCAACTGCGGAGACCCAGTACTTC. Translated: CASRVSDSTAETQYF.

Ten or more counts support this clone. The chain's CDR3 is CASSVGDTQYF. In DNA, the CDR3 is TGCGCCAGCAGTGTCGGTGATACGCAGTATTTT. V gene TRBV10-2 combines with J gene TRBJ2-3; D not certain. Germline V gives CDR1 WSHSY, CDR2 SAAADI. The V and J ends lost 4 bases and 6 bases respectively, with 5 bases between them. The CDR3 is 11 amino acids.

V usage is TRBV3-1 (or the pseudogene TRBV3-2) and J usage is TRBJ2-2; D remains ambiguous. The CDR3 contains 14 residues. Germline V CDR1 and CDR2: LGHDT, YNNKEL (reference sequence). V lost 11 bases and J 2 bases, leaving 15 bases between the germline ends. CDR3 DNA: TGTGCCGTTCGGAACAGCCGCAACACCGGGGAGCTGTTTTTT. It translates to CAVRNSRNTGELFF.

The chain has TRBV28 and TRBJ2-1; the D gene is possibly TRBD1 (5 bases). Germline assignment: CDR1 MDHEN and CDR2 SYDVKM. The V and J ends lost 5 bases and 4 bases respectively, with 21 bases between them. CDR3 length: 17 residues. The CDR3 DNA reads TGTGCCAGCAGTCCTGCCTCGTGGGGCTATACATACAATGAGCAGTTCTTC. As protein: CASSPASWGYTYNEQFF.